This T cell receptor (beta chain) derives from a study of blood T cell repertoires in COVID-19. Overall study: Symptom resolution, clearance, or two negative PCRs marked donors in Cohort 3 as recovered. Samples taken during acute and convalescent COVID-19 were collected in the United States, Italy and Spain.

The cohort comprised adults aged roughly 18 to 90 years residing in some 24 US areas. Some clones are missing from TCRdb's copy, which holds only in-frame ones; the method was immunoSEQ multiplex PCR. The table shows roughly 200,000 clones, with around nine tenths occurring only once. Sequencing was performed on PBMCs or T cells enriched from blood (not recorded which). The sequence came from a man aged 30 to 45 in a cohort exposed to, infected with or recovered from COVID-19 (not recorded which).

The CDR3 protein is CASSIGGQPNTEAFF. CDR3 DNA: TGTGCCAGTAGTATAGGGGGACAGCCGAACACTGAAGCTTTCTTT. The V call is TRBV19, the J call TRBJ1-1, with TRBD1 matching over 7 bases. The CDR3 contains 15 residues. V was clipped by 1 base and J by 1 base; unmatched bases: 3. CDR1 is LNHDA, CDR2 SQIVND, per germline (reference sequence).